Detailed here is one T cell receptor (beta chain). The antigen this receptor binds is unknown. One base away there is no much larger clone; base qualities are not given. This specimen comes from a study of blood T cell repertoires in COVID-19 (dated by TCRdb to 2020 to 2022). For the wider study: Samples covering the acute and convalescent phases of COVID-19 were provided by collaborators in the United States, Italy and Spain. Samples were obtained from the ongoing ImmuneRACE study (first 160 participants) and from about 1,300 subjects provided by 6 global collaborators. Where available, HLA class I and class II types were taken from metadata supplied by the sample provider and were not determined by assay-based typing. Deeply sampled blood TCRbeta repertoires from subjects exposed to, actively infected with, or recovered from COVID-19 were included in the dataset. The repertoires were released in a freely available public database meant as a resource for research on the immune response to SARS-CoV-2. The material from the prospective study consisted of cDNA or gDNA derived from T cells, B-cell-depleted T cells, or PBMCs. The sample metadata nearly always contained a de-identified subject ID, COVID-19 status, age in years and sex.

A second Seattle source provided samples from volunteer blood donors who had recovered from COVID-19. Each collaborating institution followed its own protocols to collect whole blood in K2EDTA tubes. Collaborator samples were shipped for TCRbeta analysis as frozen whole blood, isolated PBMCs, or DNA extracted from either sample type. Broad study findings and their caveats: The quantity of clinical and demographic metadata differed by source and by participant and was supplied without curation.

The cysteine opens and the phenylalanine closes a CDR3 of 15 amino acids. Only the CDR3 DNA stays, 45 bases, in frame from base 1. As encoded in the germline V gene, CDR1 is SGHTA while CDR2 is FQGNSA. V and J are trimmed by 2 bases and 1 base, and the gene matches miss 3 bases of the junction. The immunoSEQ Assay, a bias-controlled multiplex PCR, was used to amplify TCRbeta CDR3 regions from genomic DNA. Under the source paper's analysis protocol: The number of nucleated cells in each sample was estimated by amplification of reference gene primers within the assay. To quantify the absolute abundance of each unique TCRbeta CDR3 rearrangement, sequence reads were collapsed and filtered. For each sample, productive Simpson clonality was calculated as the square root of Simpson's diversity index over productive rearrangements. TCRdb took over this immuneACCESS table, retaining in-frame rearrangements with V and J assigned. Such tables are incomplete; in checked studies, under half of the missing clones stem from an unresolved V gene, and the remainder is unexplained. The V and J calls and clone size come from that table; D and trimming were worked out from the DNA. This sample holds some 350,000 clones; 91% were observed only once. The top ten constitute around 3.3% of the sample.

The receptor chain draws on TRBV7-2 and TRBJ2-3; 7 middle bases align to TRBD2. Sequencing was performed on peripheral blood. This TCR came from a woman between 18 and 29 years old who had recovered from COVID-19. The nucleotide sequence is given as TGTGCCAGCAGCTTACTGGCGGGAGGCACAGATACGCAGTATTTT. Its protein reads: CASSLLAGGTDTQYF.